The rows below give T cell receptor beta chains drawn from one sample of a study of blood T cell repertoires in COVID-19. TCRdb's table, derived via immunoSEQ multiplex PCR, lists solely in-frame clones and lacks some. The table lists 250,000 or so clones, about four fifths of them singletons. What was sequenced was PBMCs or T cells enriched from blood (not recorded which). These receptors all stem from a man between 45 and 60 years old who had recovered from COVID-19. The CDR3 runs from the conserved cysteine through the conserved F or W.

TRBV19,TRBJ1-5,CASSIDLSRGQPQHF
TRBV6-5,TRBJ1-2,CASRITPDNYGYTF
TRBV5-1,TRBJ1-5,CASSLGLSTQPQHF
TRBV11-3,TRBJ2-3,CASHYTSTDTQYF
TRBV30,TRBJ1-1,CAWAPGTGRTEAFF
TRBV6-5,TRBJ1-4,CASSRTSDYEKLFF
TRBV6-2/TRBV6-3,TRBJ2-7,CASSRDTSSYEQYF
TRBV14,TRBJ2-5,CASSREREGGETQYF
TRBV5-6,TRBJ2-3,CASSLEPDTQYF
TRBV7-8,TRBJ1-5,CASSAQQGGGQPQHF
TRBV5-5,TRBJ1-2,CASSLGQNYGYTF
TRBV7-2,TRBJ1-1,CASSLPGGFTEAFF
TRBV19,TRBJ2-7,CASSAAPSGRLSYEQYF
TRBV28,TRBJ2-1,CASSLSFGQGADNEQFF
TRBV7-9,TRBJ1-4,CASSPQSEKLFF
TRBV18,TRBJ1-1,CASSTGQGEAFF
TRBV24-1,TRBJ2-5,CATSDWQGKETQYF
TRBV29-1,TRBJ1-3,CSVEDRGGLTGNTIYF
TRBV28,TRBJ1-6,CASRNSYNSPLHF
TRBV7-9,TRBJ1-4,CASSYPGQGDEKLFF
TRBV24-1,TRBJ2-7,CATSDKKDGTGFFNEQYF
TRBV7-9,TRBJ1-5,CASSLGAPQPQHF
TRBV5-1,TRBJ1-2,CASSWDSQSYGYTF
TRBV30,TRBJ1-6,CAWSLGRGDSPLHF
TRBV10-3,TRBJ2-7,CAISEFLGGAYEQYF
TRBV6-5,TRBJ2-7,CALAGVGEQYF
TRBV7-9,TRBJ1-3,CASSFNTGGSGNTIYF
TRBV9,TRBJ2-3,CASSASGSSGDTQYF
TRBV29-1,TRBJ1-6,CSVSTGAYNSPLHF
TRBV5-1,TRBJ2-1,CASSFNLGDRAYNEQFF
TRBV28,TRBJ1-5,CASSFPSNNQPQHF
TRBV5-1,TRBJ1-6,CASGPDYNSPLHF
TRBV28,TRBJ1-5,CASRLQGDNQPQHF
TRBV11-2,TRBJ2-2,CASSLVGASDTGELFF
TRBV11-3,TRBJ2-7,CASSSQAGTGIYEQYF
TRBV27,TRBJ2-5,CASSFGGGRETQYF
TRBV30,TRBJ2-7,CAWNPGTYEQYF
TRBV29-1,TRBJ2-7,CSTFKSPHYEQYF
TRBV10-3,TRBJ1-2,CASRDTALSNYGYTF
TRBV4-3,TRBJ1-2,CASSQELRFPNYGYTF
TRBV11-2,TRBJ2-7,CASSLEGTINEQYF
TRBV5-4,TRBJ1-1,CASSLRGARTEAFF